This T cell receptor beta chain was recovered during a study of blood T cell repertoires in COVID-19. On the study more broadly: Acute and convalescent COVID-19 samples came from the United States, Italy and Spain. T cells, B-cell-depleted T cells, or PBMCs provided the cDNA or gDNA that served as material.

CDR1 is LGHDT, CDR2 YNNKEL, per germline (reference sequence). The CDR3 totals 14 residues. V lost 3 bases to trimming and J lost 0 bases, with 9 bases between them. In the source study's methods: Amplifying reference gene primers gave estimates of nucleated cell counts. Produced via immunoSEQ multiplex PCR; TCRdb's table is partial and in-frame only. V and J calls and clone size come straight from that table; D and trimming were deduced from the DNA. Of 99,000 or so clones listed, roughly nine tenths are singletons. This receptor was obtained from a human donor in a cohort sampled during active COVID-19. The chain combines TRBV3-1 (or the pseudogene TRBV3-2) with TRBJ2-7, with D tentatively TRBD1 (5 bases). The specimen sequenced was peripheral blood. CDR3 coding DNA: TGTGCCAGCAGCCACAGGACACTCTCCTACGAGCAGTACTTC. It encodes CASSHRTLSYEQYF.